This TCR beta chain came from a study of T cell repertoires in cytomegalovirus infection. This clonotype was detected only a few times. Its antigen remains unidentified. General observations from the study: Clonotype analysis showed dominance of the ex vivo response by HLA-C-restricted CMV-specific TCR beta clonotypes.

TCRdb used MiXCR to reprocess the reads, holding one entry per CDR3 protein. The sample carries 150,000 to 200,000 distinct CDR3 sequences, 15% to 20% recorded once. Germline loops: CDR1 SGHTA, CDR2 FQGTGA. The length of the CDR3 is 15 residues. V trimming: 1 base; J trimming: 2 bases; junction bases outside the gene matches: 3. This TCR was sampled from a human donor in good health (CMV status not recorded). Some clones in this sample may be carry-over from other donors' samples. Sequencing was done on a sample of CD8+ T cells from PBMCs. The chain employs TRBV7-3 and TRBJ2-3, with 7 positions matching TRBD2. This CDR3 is CASSLNGGTTDTQYF. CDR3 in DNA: TGTGCCAGCAGCTTAAACGGGGGGACCACAGATACGCAGTATTTT. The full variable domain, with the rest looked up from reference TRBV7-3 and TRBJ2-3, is GAGVSQTPSNKVTEKGKYVELRCDPISGHTALYWYRQSLGQGPEFLIYFQGTGAADDSGLPNDRFFAVRPEGSVSTLKIQRTERGDSAVYLCASSLNGGTTDTQYFGPGTRLTVL.